This TCR beta chain was found in a study of blood T cell repertoires in COVID-19. Using immunoSEQ multiplex PCR, the repertoire was profiled, and TCRdb retains in-frame clones only, with some absent. The sample includes some 320,000 clones, roughly nine tenths of them seen just once. Which cohort a participant joined came from the clinical history participants gave. The J segment lost 4 bases and the V segment lost 4 bases, leaving 3 bases of the junction unmatched. Germline-derived CDR1 and CDR2 are SNHLY and FYNNEI. The CDR3 is made up of 13 amino acids. This clone has a single count. Sequencing was done on a sample of PBMCs or T cells enriched from blood (not recorded which). The chain couples TRBV2 to TRBJ2-5, with TRBD1 matching over 7 bases. This sequence originates from a man between 60 and 75 years old who had recovered from COVID-19. The CDR3 DNA is TGTGCCAGCAGTGTACAGGGGTTAGAGACCCAGTACTTC. Translated, it gives CASSVQGLETQYF.